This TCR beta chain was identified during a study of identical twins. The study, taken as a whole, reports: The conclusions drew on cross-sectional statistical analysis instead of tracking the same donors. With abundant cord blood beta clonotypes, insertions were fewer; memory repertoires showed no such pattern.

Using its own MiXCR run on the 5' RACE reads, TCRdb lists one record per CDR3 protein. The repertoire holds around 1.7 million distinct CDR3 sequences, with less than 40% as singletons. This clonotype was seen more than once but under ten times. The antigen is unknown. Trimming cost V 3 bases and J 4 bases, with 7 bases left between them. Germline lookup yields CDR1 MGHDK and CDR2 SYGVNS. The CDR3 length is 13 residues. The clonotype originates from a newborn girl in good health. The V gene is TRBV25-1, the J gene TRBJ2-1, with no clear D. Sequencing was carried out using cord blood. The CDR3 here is CASSDGLYNEQFF. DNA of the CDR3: TGTGCCAGCAGTGACGGCCTTTACAATGAGCAGTTCTTC.